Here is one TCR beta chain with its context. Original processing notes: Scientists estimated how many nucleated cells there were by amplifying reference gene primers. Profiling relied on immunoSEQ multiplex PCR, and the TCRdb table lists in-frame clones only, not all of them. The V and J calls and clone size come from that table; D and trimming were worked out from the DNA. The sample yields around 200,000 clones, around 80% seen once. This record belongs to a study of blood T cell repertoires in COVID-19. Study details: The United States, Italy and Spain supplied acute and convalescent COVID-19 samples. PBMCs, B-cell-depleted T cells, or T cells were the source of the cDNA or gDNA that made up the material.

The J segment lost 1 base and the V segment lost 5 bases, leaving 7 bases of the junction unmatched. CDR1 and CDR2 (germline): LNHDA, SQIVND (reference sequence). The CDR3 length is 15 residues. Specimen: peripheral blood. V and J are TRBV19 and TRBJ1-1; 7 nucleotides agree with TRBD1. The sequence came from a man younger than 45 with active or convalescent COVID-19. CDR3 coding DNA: TGTGCCAGTAGTCCCCCGACAGGGTCGAACACTGAAGCTTTCTTT. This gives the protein CASSPPTGSNTEAFF.